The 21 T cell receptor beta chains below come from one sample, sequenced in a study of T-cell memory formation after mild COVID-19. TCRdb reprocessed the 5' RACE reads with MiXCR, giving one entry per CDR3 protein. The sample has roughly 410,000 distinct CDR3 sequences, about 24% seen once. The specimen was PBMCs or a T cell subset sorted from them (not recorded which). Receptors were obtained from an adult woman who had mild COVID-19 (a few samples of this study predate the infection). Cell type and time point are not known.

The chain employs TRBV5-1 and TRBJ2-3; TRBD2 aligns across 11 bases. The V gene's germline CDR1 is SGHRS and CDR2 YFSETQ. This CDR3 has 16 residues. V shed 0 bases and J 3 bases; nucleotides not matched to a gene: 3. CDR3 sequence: CASSLEVAGGTDTQYF. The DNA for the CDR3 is TGCGCCAGCAGCTTGGAAGTAGCGGGGGGGACAGATACGCAGTATTTT.

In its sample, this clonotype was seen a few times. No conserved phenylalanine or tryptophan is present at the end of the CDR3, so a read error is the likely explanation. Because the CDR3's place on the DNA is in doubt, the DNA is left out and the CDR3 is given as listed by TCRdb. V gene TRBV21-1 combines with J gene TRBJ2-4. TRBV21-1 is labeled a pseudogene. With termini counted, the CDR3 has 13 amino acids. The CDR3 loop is CASSKARQVAVAC.

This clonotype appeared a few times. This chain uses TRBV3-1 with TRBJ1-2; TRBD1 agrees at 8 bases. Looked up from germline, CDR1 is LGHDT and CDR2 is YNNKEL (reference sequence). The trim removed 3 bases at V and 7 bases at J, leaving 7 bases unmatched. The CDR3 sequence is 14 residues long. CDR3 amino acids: CASSHPGGGSGYTF. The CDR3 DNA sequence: TGTGCCAGCAGCCACCCAGGGGGCGGGTCTGGCTACACCTTC.

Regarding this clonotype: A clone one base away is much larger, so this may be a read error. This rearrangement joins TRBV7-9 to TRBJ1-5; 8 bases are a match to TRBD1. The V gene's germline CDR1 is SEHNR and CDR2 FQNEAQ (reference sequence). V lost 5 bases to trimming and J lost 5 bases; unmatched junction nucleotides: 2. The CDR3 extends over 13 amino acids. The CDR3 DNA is TGTGCCAGCAGCGACAGGGGCGATCAGCCCCAGCATTTT. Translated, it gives CASSDRGDQPQHF.

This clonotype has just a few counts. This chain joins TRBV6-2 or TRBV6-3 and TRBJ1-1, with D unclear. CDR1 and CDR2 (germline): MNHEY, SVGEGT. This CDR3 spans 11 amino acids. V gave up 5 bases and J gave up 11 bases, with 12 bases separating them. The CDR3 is CASSLWMKAFF. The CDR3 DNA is TGTGCCAGCAGTCTATGGATGAAGGCTTTCTTT.

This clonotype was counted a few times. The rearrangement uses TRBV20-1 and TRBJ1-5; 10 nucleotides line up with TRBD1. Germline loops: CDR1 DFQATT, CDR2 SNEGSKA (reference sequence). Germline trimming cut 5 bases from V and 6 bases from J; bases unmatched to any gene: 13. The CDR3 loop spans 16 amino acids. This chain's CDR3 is CSACTKTGGNAQPQHF. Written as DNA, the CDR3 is TGCAGTGCTTGCACCAAGACAGGGGGCAATGCTCAGCCCCAGCATTTT.

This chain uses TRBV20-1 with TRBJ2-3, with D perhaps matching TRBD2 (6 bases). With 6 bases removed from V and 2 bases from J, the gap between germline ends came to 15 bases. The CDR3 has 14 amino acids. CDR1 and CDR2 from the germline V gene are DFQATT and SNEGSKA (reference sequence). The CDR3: CSAPSAGHTDTQYF. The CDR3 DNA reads TGCAGTGCCCCTTCGGCGGGGCACACAGATACGCAGTATTTT.

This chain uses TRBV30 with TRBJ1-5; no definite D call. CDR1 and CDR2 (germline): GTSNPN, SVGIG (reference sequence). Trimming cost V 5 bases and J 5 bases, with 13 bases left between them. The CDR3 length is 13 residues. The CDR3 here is CAWQQQPDQPQHF. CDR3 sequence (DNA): TGTGCCTGGCAACAGCAGCCTGATCAGCCCCAGCATTTT.

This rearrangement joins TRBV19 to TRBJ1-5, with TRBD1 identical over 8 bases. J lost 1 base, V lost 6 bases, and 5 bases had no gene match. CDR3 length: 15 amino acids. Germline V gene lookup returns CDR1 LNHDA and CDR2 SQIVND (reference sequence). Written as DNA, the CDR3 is TGTGCCAGTAGCCTCCGGGACAGGAGCAATCAGCCCCAGCATTTT. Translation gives CASSLRDRSNQPQHF.

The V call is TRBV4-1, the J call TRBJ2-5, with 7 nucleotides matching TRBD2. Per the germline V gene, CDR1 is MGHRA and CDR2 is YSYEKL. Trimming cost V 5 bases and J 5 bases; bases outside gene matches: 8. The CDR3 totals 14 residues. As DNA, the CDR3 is TGCGCCAGCAGCAGACGGGGAGGGCGGGAGACCCAGTACTTC. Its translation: CASSRRGGRETQYF.

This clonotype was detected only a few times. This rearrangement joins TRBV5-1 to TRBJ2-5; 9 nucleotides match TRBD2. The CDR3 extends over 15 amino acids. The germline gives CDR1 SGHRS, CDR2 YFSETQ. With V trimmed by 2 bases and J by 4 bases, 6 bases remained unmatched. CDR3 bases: TGCGCCAGCAGCTTAACCGGGACTAGCCGAGAGACCCAGTACTTC. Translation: CASSLTGTSRETQYF.

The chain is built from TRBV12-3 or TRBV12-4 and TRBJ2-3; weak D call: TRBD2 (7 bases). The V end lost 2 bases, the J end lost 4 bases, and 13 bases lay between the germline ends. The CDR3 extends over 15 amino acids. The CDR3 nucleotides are TGTGCCAGCAGTTTACTCGGGGGGCGCGCAGATACGCAGTATTTT. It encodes CASSLLGGRADTQYF.

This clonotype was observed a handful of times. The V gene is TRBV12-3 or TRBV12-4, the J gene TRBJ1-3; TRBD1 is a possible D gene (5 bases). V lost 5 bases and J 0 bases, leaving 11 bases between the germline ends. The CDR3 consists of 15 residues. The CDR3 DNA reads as TGTGCCAGCAGTCCGAGCAGGGTCTCTGGAAACACCATATATTTT. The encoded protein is CASSPSRVSGNTIYF.

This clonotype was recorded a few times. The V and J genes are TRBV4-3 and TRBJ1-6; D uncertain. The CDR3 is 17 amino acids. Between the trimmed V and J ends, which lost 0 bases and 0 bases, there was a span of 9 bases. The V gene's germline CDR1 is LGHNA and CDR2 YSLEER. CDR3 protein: CASSQDTESSYNSPLHF. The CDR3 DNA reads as TGCGCCAGCAGCCAAGATACGGAAAGCTCCTATAATTCACCCCTCCACTTT.

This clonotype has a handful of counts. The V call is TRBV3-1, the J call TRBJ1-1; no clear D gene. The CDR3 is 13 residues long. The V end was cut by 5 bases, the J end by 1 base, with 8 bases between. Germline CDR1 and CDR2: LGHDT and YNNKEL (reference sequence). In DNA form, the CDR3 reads TGTGCCAGCAGCACCAACCCGAACACTGAAGCTTTCTTT. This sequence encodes CASSTNPNTEAFF.

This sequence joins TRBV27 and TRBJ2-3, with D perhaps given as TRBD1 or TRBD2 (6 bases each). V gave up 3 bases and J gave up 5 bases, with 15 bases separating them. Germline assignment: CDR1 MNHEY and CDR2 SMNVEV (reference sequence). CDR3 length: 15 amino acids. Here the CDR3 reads CASSFEGGRGDTQYF. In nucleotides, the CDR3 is TGTGCCAGCAGTTTCGAGGGGGGCCGGGGAGATACGCAGTATTTT.

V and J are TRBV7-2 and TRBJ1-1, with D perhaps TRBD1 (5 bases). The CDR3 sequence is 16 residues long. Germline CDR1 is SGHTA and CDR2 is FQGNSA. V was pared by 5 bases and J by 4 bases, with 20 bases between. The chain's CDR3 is CASSMTPGPRGTEAFF. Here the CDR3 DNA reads TGTGCCAGCAGCATGACACCCGGGCCTAGGGGCACTGAAGCTTTCTTT.

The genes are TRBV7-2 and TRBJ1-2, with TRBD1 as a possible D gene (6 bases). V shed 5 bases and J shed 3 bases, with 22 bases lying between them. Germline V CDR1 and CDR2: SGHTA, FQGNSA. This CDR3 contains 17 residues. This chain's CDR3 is CASSPDRTYNLYYGYTF. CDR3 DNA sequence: TGTGCCAGCAGCCCCGACAGGACATACAACCTCTACTATGGCTACACCTTC.

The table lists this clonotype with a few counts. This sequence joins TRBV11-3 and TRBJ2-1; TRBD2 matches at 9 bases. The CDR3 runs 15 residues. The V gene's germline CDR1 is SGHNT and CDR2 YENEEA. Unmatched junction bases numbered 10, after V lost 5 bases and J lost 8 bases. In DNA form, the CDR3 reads TGTGCCAGCAGCACCCTACTAGCGGGCCGCGATGAGCAGTTCTTC. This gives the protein CASSTLLAGRDEQFF.

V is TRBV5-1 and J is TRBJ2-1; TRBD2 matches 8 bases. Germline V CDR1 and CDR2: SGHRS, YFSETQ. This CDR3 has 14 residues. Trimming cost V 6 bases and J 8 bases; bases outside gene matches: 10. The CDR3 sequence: CASKRTSLYDEQFF. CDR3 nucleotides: TGCGCCAGCAAACGGACTAGCTTGTATGATGAGCAGTTCTTC.

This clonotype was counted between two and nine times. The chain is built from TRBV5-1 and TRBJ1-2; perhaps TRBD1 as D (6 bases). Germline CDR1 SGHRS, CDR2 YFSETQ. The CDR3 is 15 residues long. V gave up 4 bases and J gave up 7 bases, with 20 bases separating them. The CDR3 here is CASSHGGQPRGGYTF. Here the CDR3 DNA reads TGCGCCAGCAGCCACGGAGGACAGCCCCGGGGTGGCTACACCTTC.